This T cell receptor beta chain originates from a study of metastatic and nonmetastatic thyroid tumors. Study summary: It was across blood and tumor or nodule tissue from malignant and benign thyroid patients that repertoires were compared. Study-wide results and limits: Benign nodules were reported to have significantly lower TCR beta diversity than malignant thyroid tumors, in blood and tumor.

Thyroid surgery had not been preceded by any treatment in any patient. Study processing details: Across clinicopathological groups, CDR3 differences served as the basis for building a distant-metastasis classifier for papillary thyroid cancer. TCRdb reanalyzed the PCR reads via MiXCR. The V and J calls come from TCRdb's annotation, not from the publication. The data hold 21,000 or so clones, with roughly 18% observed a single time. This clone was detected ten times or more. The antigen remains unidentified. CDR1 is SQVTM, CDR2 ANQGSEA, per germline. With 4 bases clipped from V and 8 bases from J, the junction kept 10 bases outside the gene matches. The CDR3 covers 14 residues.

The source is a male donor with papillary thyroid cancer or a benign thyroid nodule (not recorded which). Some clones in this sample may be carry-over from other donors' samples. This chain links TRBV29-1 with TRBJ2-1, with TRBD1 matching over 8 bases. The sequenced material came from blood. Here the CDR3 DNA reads TGCAGCGTTGGGAAGGACAGGGTGAGTGATGAGCAGTTCTTC. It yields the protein CSVGKDRVSDEQFF.